One and the same sample provided the 21 T cell receptor beta chains below, sequenced in a study of T cell responses to AZD1222 COVID-19 vaccine. Clones were sequenced by immunoSEQ multiplex PCR, and TCRdb holds only the in-frame ones, with some missing. Of 140,000 to 150,000 clones listed, about 91% are singletons. Sample: peripheral blood, taken 28 days after the second AZD1222 dose. All receptors derive from an adult who received the AZD1222 COVID-19 vaccine.

This chain links TRBV3-1 (or the pseudogene TRBV3-2) with TRBJ2-1, with 12 nucleotides matching TRBD2. Germline CDR1 and CDR2: LGHDT and YNNKEL (reference sequence). The J segment lost 2 bases and the V segment lost 0 bases, leaving 8 bases of the junction unmatched. The CDR3 spans 19 residues. The CDR3 DNA reads as TGTGCCAGCAGCCAAGATCACACTAGCGGGAGGATGGCCTACAATGAGCAGTTCTTC. It codes for CASSQDHTSGRMAYNEQFF.

The chain carries TRBV6-5 and TRBJ1-2, with no clear D. The CDR3 extends over 13 amino acids. CDR1 and CDR2 (germline): MNHEY, SVGAGI. The ends were cut back, 8 bases at V and 4 bases at J, with 14 bases in the middle. The CDR3 coding sequence is TGTGCCAGCGGGATTGAGTCCAGCTATGGCTACACCTTC. Protein: CASGIESSYGYTF.

The chain has TRBV25-1 and TRBJ1-1; 7 bases agree with TRBD1. V lost 6 bases to trimming and J lost 4 bases; unmatched junction nucleotides: 5. The CDR3 has 13 amino acids. Germline lookup yields CDR1 MGHDK and CDR2 SYGVNS. CDR3 in amino acids: CASSLRTGTEAFF. Here the CDR3 DNA reads TGTGCCAGCAGCCTACGGACAGGCACTGAAGCTTTCTTT. The full variable domain, its missing parts supplied by reference TRBV25-1 and TRBJ1-1, is EADIYQTPRYLVIGTGKKITLECSQTMGHDKMYWYQQDPGMELHLIHYSYGVNSTEKGDLSSESTVSRIRTEHFPLTLESARPSHTSQYLCASSLRTGTEAFFGQGTRLTVV.

The V and J genes are TRBV30 and TRBJ1-1, with D perhaps TRBD1 (5 bases). Per the germline V gene, CDR1 is GTSNPN and CDR2 is SVGIG (reference sequence). With 5 bases removed from V and 1 base from J, the gap between germline ends came to 14 bases. The CDR3 loop spans 14 amino acids. The chain's CDR3 is CAWGEGRKNTEAFF. CDR3 nucleotide sequence: TGTGCCTGGGGTGAGGGACGGAAGAACACTGAAGCTTTCTTT.

Here the CDR3 reads CASASRSADTQYF. CDR3 bases: TGTGCCAGCGCTTCTCGGTCGGCCGATACGCAGTATTTT. The chain recombines TRBV28 with TRBJ2-3; D remains unclear. Germline CDR1 reads MDHEN; CDR2 reads SYDVKM. There are 13 residues in the CDR3. Trimming shortened V by 8 bases and J by 6 bases, and 15 bases separated the two germline ends.

The V gene is TRBV11-3, the J gene TRBJ1-1; D uncertain. V was clipped by 5 bases and J by 1 base, with 11 bases between them. CDR1 and CDR2 (germline): SGHNT, YENEEA. CDR3 size: 14 residues. DNA for the CDR3: TGTGCCAGCAGCCGATTAACTACGAACACTGAAGCTTTCTTT. Amino acid sequence: CASSRLTTNTEAFF.

The chain uses TRBV2 and TRBJ2-3, with D perhaps TRBD2 (6 bases). V lost 4 bases and J lost 1, with 9 bases in between. The germline V gene has CDR1 SNHLY and CDR2 FYNNEI. This CDR3 is 14 amino acids long. The CDR3 here is CASSVGGGTDTQYF. The DNA of the CDR3 is TGTGCCAGCAGTGTCGGCGGGGGCACAGATACGCAGTATTTT. The full variable domain, completed using reference TRBV2 and TRBJ2-3, is EPEVTQTPSHQVTQMGQEVILRCVPISNHLYFYWYRQILGQKVEFLVSFYNNEISEKSEIFDDQFSVERPDGSNFTLKIRSTKLEDSAMYFCASSVGGGTDTQYFGPGTRLTVL.

V usage is TRBV5-1 and J usage is TRBJ2-2, with TRBD2 identical over 11 bases. Trimming removed 6 bases from V and 4 bases from J; junction bases left unmatched: 11. The germline V gene encodes CDR1 SGHRS and CDR2 YFSETQ. The CDR3 is 17 amino acids. CDR3 DNA sequence: TGCGCCAGCACCCAGGGTATAGCGGGAGGGACCACCGGGGAGCTGTTTTTT. Its protein is CASTQGIAGGTTGELFF. Full variable domain (outside the CDR3, taken from reference TRBV5-1 and TRBJ2-2): KAGVTQTPRYLIKTRGQQVTLSCSPISGHRSVSWYQQTPGQGLQFLFEYFSETQRNKGNFPGRFSGRQFSNSRSEMNVSTLELGDSALYLCASTQGIAGGTTGELFFGEGSRLTVL.

The chain couples TRBV29-1 to TRBJ2-1, with no clear D. The CDR3 covers 14 residues. The germline V and J ends were trimmed by 4 bases and 4 bases, with 14 bases remaining between them. Germline CDR1 SQVTM, CDR2 ANQGSEA. For the CDR3, the DNA is TGCAGCGTTGGTCAGCGCCTCGTGTACAATGAGCAGTTCTTC. This gives the protein CSVGQRLVYNEQFF.

This chain connects TRBV30 to TRBJ1-1; D perhaps matches TRBD1 (5 bases). This CDR3 comprises 13 residues. In germline, CDR1 is GTSNPN, CDR2 SVGIG (reference sequence). V was clipped by 0 bases and J by 10 bases, with 15 bases between them. This CDR3 reads CAWSVTGSGGAFF. The CDR3 coding sequence is TGTGCCTGGAGTGTTACGGGGAGCGGGGGAGCTTTCTTT.

In DNA form, the CDR3 reads TGTGCCAGCAGTGTGGGGACAATCGCTTTCTTT. Translation: CASSVGTIAFF. The J gene is TRBJ1-1, the V gene TRBV2; D might be TRBD1 (6 bases). V was pared by 4 bases and J by 11 bases, with 11 bases between. Germline V gives CDR1 SNHLY, CDR2 FYNNEI. CDR3 length equals 11 residues.

The chain employs TRBV3-1 (or the pseudogene TRBV3-2) and TRBJ2-1, with a tentative D call TRBD2 (5 bases). Germline V gives CDR1 LGHDT, CDR2 YNNKEL (reference sequence). V lost 3 bases, J lost 8 bases, and 17 bases lay in between. This CDR3 is 15 amino acids long. The CDR3 here is CASSQELTTGYEQFF. CDR3 bases: TGTGCCAGCAGCCAGGAGTTGACTACCGGCTATGAGCAGTTCTTC.

In its sample, this clone was seen once. The chain has TRBV30 and TRBJ2-7; D is perhaps TRBD1 or TRBD2 (6 bases each). Deletions cut 3 bases from V and 0 bases from J, with 18 bases between. CDR3 length: 16 amino acids. The germline V gene has CDR1 GTSNPN and CDR2 SVGIG (reference sequence). The CDR3 nucleotides read TGTGCCTGGAGCGGGGGTGGGACACGAAGCTCCTACGAGCAGTACTTC. Protein product: CAWSGGGTRSSYEQYF.

Of note for this clone: This CDR3 is also generated by other DNA sequences in the sample. The rearrangement joins TRBV3-1 (or the pseudogene TRBV3-2) to TRBJ2-2; D not certain. Germline loops: CDR1 LGHDT, CDR2 YNNKEL (reference sequence). The CDR3 contains 13 residues. The V and J ends lost 1 base and 4 bases respectively, with 4 bases between them. CDR3 protein: CASSQGATGELFF. In DNA, the CDR3 is TGTGCCAGCAGCCAAGGTGCCACCGGGGAGCTGTTTTTT.

This chain connects TRBV5-4 to TRBJ2-2; no reliable D call. V gave up 4 bases and J gave up 2 bases, with 15 bases separating them. CDR1 SGHNT and CDR2 YYREEE come from the germline V gene (reference sequence). The CDR3 sequence is 16 residues long. The CDR3 DNA sequence: TGTGCCAGCAGCCGCCAAGTGAGAGGAAACACCGGGGAGCTGTTTTTT. Encoded protein: CASSRQVRGNTGELFF.

The chain combines TRBV9 with TRBJ2-1, with D possibly being TRBD2 (5 bases). Germline V gene lookup returns CDR1 SGDLS and CDR2 YYNGEE. CDR3 length: 15 residues. The V end was cut by 0 bases, the J end by 6 bases, with 13 bases between. The CDR3 is CASSVVGEPINEQFF. The CDR3, as DNA: TGTGCCAGCAGCGTAGTGGGAGAACCGATCAATGAGCAGTTCTTC. Supplemented by reference TRBV9 and TRBJ2-1, the full variable domain reads DSGVTQTPKHLITATGQRVTLRCSPRSGDLSVYWYQQSLDQGLQFLIQYYNGEERAKGNILERFSAQQFPDLHSELNLSSLELGDSALYFCASSVVGEPINEQFFGPGTRLTVL.

V usage is TRBV11-3 and J usage is TRBJ1-3; D unresolved. V was trimmed by 1 base and J by 8 bases, leaving 6 bases between them. The CDR3 has 12 residues. Germline V lookup: CDR1 SGHNT, CDR2 YENEEA. The CDR3 DNA sequence: TGTGCCAGCAGCTTAGTCGGGGACACCATATATTTT. The encoded protein is CASSLVGDTIYF.

The chain couples TRBV5-1 to TRBJ1-2, with a weak D call TRBD1 (6 bases). The CDR3 covers 13 residues. Per germline, CDR1 SGHRS and CDR2 YFSETQ. V dropped 4 bases and J dropped 2 bases, with 9 bases sitting between them. The CDR3 bases are TGCGCCAGCAGCATAGACAGGAACTATGGCTACACCTTC. Translated: CASSIDRNYGYTF.

This chain uses TRBV7-3 with TRBJ2-1; 10 bases agree with TRBD2. Trimming at V came to 2 bases and at J to 7 bases, leaving 11 bases not matched to a gene. Looked up from germline, CDR1 is SGHTA and CDR2 is FQGTGA. The length of the CDR3 is 17 residues. CDR3 sequence (DNA): TGTGCCAGCAGCTTATACCTAGCGGGAGCGGGTGGGAATGAGCAGTTCTTC. This translates into CASSLYLAGAGGNEQFF.

This chain links TRBV15 with TRBJ2-1, with TRBD2 matching over 10 bases. CDR1 and CDR2 from the germline V gene are LNHNV and YYDKDF (reference sequence). The CDR3 has 17 residues. Losses at the gene ends were 1 base for V and 8 bases for J; bases not matched to a gene: 11. CDR3: CATSRGTSGRAGDEQFF. The CDR3 bases are TGTGCCACCAGCAGAGGGACTAGCGGCCGAGCGGGGGATGAGCAGTTCTTC.

The chain is built from TRBV9 and TRBJ2-3, with 9 positions matching TRBD1. The trim removed 1 base at V and 5 bases at J, leaving 5 bases unmatched. Germline V gives CDR1 SGDLS, CDR2 YYNGEE. The CDR3 loop spans 15 amino acids. CDR3 coding DNA: TGTGCCAGCAGCGTACGGGACAGGGAGGGAGATACGCAGTATTTT. Translating gives CASSVRDREGDTQYF.